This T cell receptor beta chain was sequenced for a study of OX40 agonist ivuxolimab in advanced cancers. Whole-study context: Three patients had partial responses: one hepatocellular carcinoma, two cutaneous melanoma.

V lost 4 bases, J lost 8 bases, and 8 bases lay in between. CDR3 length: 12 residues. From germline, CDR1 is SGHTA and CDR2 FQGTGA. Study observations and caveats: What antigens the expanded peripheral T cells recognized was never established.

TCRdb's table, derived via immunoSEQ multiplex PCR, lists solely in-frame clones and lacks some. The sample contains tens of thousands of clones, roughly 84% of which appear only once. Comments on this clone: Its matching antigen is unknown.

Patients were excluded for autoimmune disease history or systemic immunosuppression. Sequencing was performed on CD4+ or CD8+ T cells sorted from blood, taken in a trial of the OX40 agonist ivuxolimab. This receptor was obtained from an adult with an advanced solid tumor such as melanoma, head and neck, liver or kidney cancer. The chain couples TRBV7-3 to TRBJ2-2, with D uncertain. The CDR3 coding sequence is TGTGCCAGCAGCTCCGAGCTTGGGGAGCTGTTTTTT. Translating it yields CASSSELGELFF.